The following is a TCR beta chain sequence with its context. Its antigen is still unknown. The data stem from a study of OX40 agonist ivuxolimab in advanced cancers. Study-wide background: Having had anti-PD-1, anti-PD-L1 or anti-CTLA-4 therapy before was allowed, and about 42% had some.

CDR1 SGDLS and CDR2 YYNGEE come from the germline V gene. The J segment lost 2 bases and the V segment lost 3 bases, leaving 3 bases of the junction unmatched. CDR3 length equals 16 residues. Findings and limits, study-wide: Undetermined was the antigen specificity of the expanded peripheral T cells.

Sequencing was performed with immunoSEQ multiplex PCR; in TCRdb, only in-frame clones are kept and a portion is missing. The sample carries about 100,000 clones, 91% recorded once. The rearrangement uses TRBV9 and TRBJ2-1; 12 bases are shared with TRBD2. The TCR was taken from an adult with an advanced solid tumor such as melanoma, head and neck, liver or kidney cancer. Material: CD4+ or CD8+ T cells sorted from blood, obtained in a trial of the OX40 agonist ivuxolimab. CDR3 protein: CASSASGRVAYNEQFF. CDR3 sequence (DNA): TGTGCCAGCAGCGCTAGCGGGAGGGTGGCCTACAATGAGCAGTTCTTC.